This TCR beta chain was captured in a study of PD-L1 blockade in urothelial cancer. As for the study in general: Per blood sample, T cells had a median of roughly 150,000.

Study-level results: Greater 3-week expansion of tumor-associated blood clones was recorded for durable-benefit patients.

Time point defined: peripheral blood 6 weeks after treatment start. Patients in the study were battling locally advanced or metastatic urothelial carcinoma. The germline CDR1 and CDR2 sequences are SGHVS and FQNEAQ. The germline V and J ends were trimmed by 5 bases and 5 bases, with 13 bases remaining between them. The CDR3 runs to 13 residues. Spiking each PCR with synthetic TCR analog templates was performed. TCRdb keeps only in-frame clones here, not all; method: immunoSEQ multiplex PCR. The data contain more than 45,000 clones, about 82% of them singletons. Note on this clone: The target antigen is unknown.

The sample here was PBMCs, taken around atezolizumab (anti-PD-L1) treatment. The source is a man between 65 and 85 years old with urothelial cancer. This chain uses TRBV7-8 with TRBJ2-7; D is possibly TRBD2 (5 bases). CDR3 sequence: CASSLTRPDEQYF. DNA for the CDR3: TGTGCCAGCAGCCTTACTAGACCCGACGAGCAGTACTTC.